The source of this T cell receptor (beta chain) is a study of vaccination effects on CD4 cells after COVID-19. Across the study: The ViraFEST assay expanded antigen-specific CD4+ T cells with viral peptide pools before sequencing. Notes on the study in general: No early post-infection timepoints were available in the study, which also included few convalescent patients.

Of note for this clone: Its target is unknown.

Subsequent to roughly 10 days of culture, CD4+ T cells were isolated. Vaccinees lacked prior SARS-CoV-2 infection and tested negative for nucleocapsid antibodies. Using immunoSEQ multiplex PCR, the repertoire was profiled, and TCRdb retains in-frame clones only, with some absent. The data show about 53,000 clones, more than 60% seen once. Germline V CDR1 and CDR2: SGHTS, YDEGEE. The CDR3 runs 14 residues. V was cut by 0 bases and J by 6 bases, with 13 bases left in between. The V call is TRBV5-8, the J call TRBJ2-7; D gene uncertain. This receptor was taken from a human donor who received a COVID-19 vaccine. The input for sequencing was CD4+ T cells from PBMCs cultured without peptide, taken before COVID-19 vaccination. The CDR3 here is CASSLAVGSLEQYV. The CDR3 region has the DNA TGTGCCAGCAGCTTGGCGGTGGGGTCCCTCGAGCAGTACGTC.